This T cell receptor beta chain was observed in a study of blood T cell repertoires in COVID-19. For the study at large: PBMCs, B-cell-depleted T cells, or T cells provided the cDNA or gDNA that made up the material.

How the authors handled the data: Using reference gene primer amplification, nucleated cell counts were estimated. The assay was immunoSEQ multiplex PCR, and TCRdb's table has in-frame clones only and misses some. V, J and clone size were drawn from that table, and D and trimming were deduced from the DNA. The sample contains 70,000 to 85,000 clones, around 90% of which appear only once. The junction had 6 bases not matched to a gene; V was cut back by 3 bases and J by 4 bases. CDR1 and CDR2 (germline): SGDLS, YYNGEE. CDR3 length: 14 residues. Sequencing used peripheral blood. The chain employs TRBV9 and TRBJ1-1; 7 bases are a match to TRBD1. This sequence was found in a woman in her 50s with active or convalescent COVID-19. In DNA, the CDR3 is TGTGCCAGCAGCGCCCTCAGGGGGGCCACTGAAGCTTTCTTT. Protein sequence: CASSALRGATEAFF.